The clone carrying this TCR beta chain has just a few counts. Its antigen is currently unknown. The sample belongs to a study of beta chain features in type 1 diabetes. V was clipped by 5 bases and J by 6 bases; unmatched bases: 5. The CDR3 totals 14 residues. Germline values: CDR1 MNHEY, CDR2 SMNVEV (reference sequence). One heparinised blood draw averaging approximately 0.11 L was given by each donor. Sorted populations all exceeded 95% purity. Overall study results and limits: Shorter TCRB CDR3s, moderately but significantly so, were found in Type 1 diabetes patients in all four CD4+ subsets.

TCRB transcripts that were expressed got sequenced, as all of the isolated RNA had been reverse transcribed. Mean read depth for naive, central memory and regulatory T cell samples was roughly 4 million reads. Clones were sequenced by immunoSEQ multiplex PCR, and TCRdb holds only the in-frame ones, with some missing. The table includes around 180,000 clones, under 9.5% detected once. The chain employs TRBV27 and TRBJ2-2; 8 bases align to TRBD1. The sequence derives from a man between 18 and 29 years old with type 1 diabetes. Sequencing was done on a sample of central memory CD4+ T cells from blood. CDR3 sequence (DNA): TGTGCCAGCAGTCCCACGACAGGGGCCGGGGAGCTGTTTTTT. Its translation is CASSPTTGAGELFF.